This T cell receptor beta chain appears in the sequencing data of a study of blood T cell repertoires in COVID-19. Study details: Sites in the United States, Italy and Spain provided acute and convalescent COVID-19 samples.

The protocol was immunoSEQ multiplex PCR, while the TCRdb copy is restricted to in-frame clones and leaves out a portion. The table records 250,000 to 300,000 clones, approximately 86% of them present only once. CDR3 length equals 17 residues. CDR1 is SNHLY, CDR2 FYNNEI, per germline. V lost 3 bases to trimming and J lost 5 bases; unmatched junction nucleotides: 11. The genes are TRBV2 and TRBJ2-1, with 9 bases that match TRBD2. The sequence was collected from a woman in her 30s with acute or convalescent COVID-19. Sequenced: peripheral blood. This chain's CDR3 is CASSESVAGVLNNEQFF. CDR3 sequence (DNA): TGTGCCAGCAGTGAGTCGGTAGCGGGAGTGCTCAACAATGAGCAGTTCTTC.